The sequence of this TCR beta chain was determined in a study of T and B cells in COVID-19 patients. Blood genomic DNA input for TRB amplification was 250-500 ng. BIOMED2 TRB-A/B primer pools were used in multiplex TRB PCR. TCRdb re-analysed the multiplex PCR reads in MiXCR, keeping a single row per CDR3 protein. This sample has over 5,500 distinct CDR3 sequences, with around a quarter found just once. This CDR3 contains 16 residues. V shed 2 bases, J shed 10 bases, and the junction held 6 bases outside the gene matches. Looked up from germline, CDR1 is SGHVS and CDR2 is FNYEAQ. The specimen sequenced was blood. This clonotype was obtained from a human donor with active COVID-19. The donor label of this sample is uncertain. V gene TRBV7-6 combines with J gene TRBJ1-6; 12 nucleotides match TRBD1. DNA for the CDR3: TGTGCCAGCAGCTTACCGGGACAGGGGGCAAGGTCACCCCTCCACTTT. Residues: CASSLPGQGARSPLHF.